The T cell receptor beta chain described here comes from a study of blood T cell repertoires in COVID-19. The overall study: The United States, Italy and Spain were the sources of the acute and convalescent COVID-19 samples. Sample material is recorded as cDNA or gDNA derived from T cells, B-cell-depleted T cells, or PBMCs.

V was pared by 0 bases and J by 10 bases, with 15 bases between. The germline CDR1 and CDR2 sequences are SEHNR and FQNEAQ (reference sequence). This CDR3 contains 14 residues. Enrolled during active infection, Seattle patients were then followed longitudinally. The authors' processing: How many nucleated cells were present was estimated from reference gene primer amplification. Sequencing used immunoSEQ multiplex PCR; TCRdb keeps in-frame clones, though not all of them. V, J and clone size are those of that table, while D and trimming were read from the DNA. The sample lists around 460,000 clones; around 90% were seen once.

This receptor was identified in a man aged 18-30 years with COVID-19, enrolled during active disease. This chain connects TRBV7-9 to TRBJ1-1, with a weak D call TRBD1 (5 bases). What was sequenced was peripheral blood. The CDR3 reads CASSLAGDSDRAFF. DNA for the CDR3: TGTGCCAGCAGCTTAGCAGGTGACTCCGACAGAGCTTTCTTT. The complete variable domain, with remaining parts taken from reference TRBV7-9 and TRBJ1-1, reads DTGVSQNPRHKITKRGQNVTFRCDPISEHNRLYWYRQTLGQGPEFLTYFQNEAQLEKSRLLSDRFSAERPKGSFSTLEIQRTEQGDSAMYLCASSLAGDSDRAFFGQGTRLTVV.